This record concerns one T cell receptor (beta chain) sequence. The data belong to a study of blood T cell repertoires in COVID-19. Overall study: In each case, the material was cDNA or gDNA derived from T cells, B-cell-depleted T cells, or PBMCs.

The CDR3 is made up of 11 amino acids. Trimming stripped 7 bases from V and 4 bases from J, with 7 bases between. Per germline, CDR1 LNHDA and CDR2 SQIVND (reference sequence). Sequencing was performed with immunoSEQ multiplex PCR; in TCRdb, only in-frame clones are kept and a portion is missing. The sample records over 70,000 clones, 75% to 90% being singletons. This TCR was recovered from a man older than 75 with acute or convalescent COVID-19. Sequenced material: peripheral blood. This chain connects TRBV19 to TRBJ1-1; the D is unclear. Here the CDR3 reads CASNPGTEAFF. The CDR3 region has the DNA TGTGCCAGTAACCCAGGCACTGAAGCTTTCTTT.